The clone carrying this T cell receptor (beta chain) appeared a few times. With V trimmed by 2 bases and J by 5 bases, 8 bases remained unmatched. CDR1 and CDR2 (germline): SGHTA, FQGTGA. This CDR3 spans 15 amino acids. The data originate from a study of glioma-infiltrating T cells. The iRepertoire nested amplicon-rescue multiplex PCR amplified TCR alpha and beta CDR3s from RNA. TCRdb re-called the multiplex PCR reads through MiXCR, storing one row per CDR3 protein. Here the sample spans under 20,000 distinct CDR3 sequences, over 45% being singletons. Sequenced: glioma tissue, nonneoplastic brain tissue, or PBMCs (not recorded which). The sequence derives from a human donor with low-grade glioma or glioblastoma, undergoing nonglioma brain surgery, or in good health (not recorded which). V usage is TRBV7-3 and J usage is TRBJ2-5; TRBD1 agrees at 7 bases. The CDR3 DNA sequence: TGTGCCAGCAGCTTATCCTGGACAGGCAAGGAGACCCAGTACTTC. As protein: CASSLSWTGKETQYF.